This TCR beta chain was identified during a study of blood T cell repertoires in COVID-19. The length of the CDR3 is 14 residues. CDR1 is DFQATT, CDR2 SNEGSKA, per germline (reference sequence). The trim removed 3 bases at V and 9 bases at J, leaving 7 bases unmatched. This table comes from immunoSEQ multiplex PCR, and its TCRdb copy is limited to in-frame clones, with some not included. This table holds about 35,000 clones, roughly 82% found once. Specimen: peripheral blood. The gene calls are TRBV20-1 and TRBJ2-1; 11 nucleotides match TRBD2. This receptor was obtained from an elderly man with active or convalescent COVID-19. The CDR3 nucleotides are TGCAGTGCTAGTAGCGGGAGGGCTCCGAGTGAGCAGTTCTTC. Protein: CSASSGRAPSEQFF.